This record looks at one TCR beta chain sequence and its context. The antigen remains undetermined. The sample belongs to a study of CD8 T cells in ankylosing spondylitis. Study-wide results and caveats: Reportedly, disease-linked clones are significantly enriched in ankylosing spondylitis patients' matched synovial fluid. Peripheral blood samples showed relatively rare disease-linked clones, and these clones were CD8+.

Each CDR3 protein is one row after TCRdb ran MiXCR on the 5' RACE reads. The table records 210,000 or so distinct CDR3 sequences, around 24% of them present only once. Sequencing input: blood, either unsorted or a sorted T cell fraction (not recorded which). The receptor was isolated from a male donor with ankylosing spondylitis or in good health (not recorded which).

DNA of the CDR3: TGTGCCAGCAGCTTGGACAGGATCAACAATGAGCAGTTCTTC. This sequence encodes CASSLDRINNEQFF. The chain employs TRBV5-5 and TRBJ2-1; D may be TRBD1 (5 bases). Trimming removed 0 bases at V and 5 bases at J, with 9 bases between. This CDR3 has 14 residues. Germline-derived CDR1 and CDR2 are SGHKS and YYEKEE (reference sequence).